This TCR beta chain is drawn from a study of OX40 agonist ivuxolimab in advanced cancers. A note on the overall study: The costimulatory receptor OX40 (CD134) was targeted by ivuxolimab, a fully human IgG2 agonistic monoclonal antibody. Intravenous ivuxolimab was administered to patients every 2 weeks at six dose levels: 0.01, 0.1, 0.3, 1.5, 3 and 10 mg/kg. Among the roughly 50 dose-escalation patients, 19 had hepatocellular carcinoma, around 15 melanoma, 9 renal cell carcinoma and 9 head and neck cancer. A male proportion of 75% to 85% and a mean age of around 60 years, ranging from roughly 23 to 79, were recorded for the dose-escalation cohort. Patients were allowed to have had prior anti-PD-1, anti-PD-L1 or anti-CTLA-4 therapy, and 40% to 45% of the dose-escalation patients had previously received checkpoint inhibitors. Partial responses occurred in three dose-escalation patients: two with cutaneous melanoma and one with hepatocellular carcinoma. The point of sequencing TCRbeta in the periphery was to test whether ivuxolimab changed TCR sequence diversity and drove clonal T-cell expansion. The monotherapy dose-escalation portion (N of about 52 patients) of the phase I ivuxolimab trial is reported in the paper.

Patients with a history of autoimmune disease or receiving systemic immunosuppression were excluded from the trial. Peripheral blood for TCR sequencing was collected from all dose cohorts at baseline, on cycle 4 day 1, and on cycle 7 day 1. Samples came from an open-label, multicenter, first-in-human phase I dose-escalation trial of ivuxolimab. Adults with locally advanced or metastatic melanoma, renal cell carcinoma, hepatocellular carcinoma or head and neck squamous cell carcinoma were enrolled in the trial. Before TCR sequencing, CD4+ and CD8+ T cells were separately sorted from peripheral blood. As to this clone: This receptor's antigen is unknown. Qualities for individual bases were not recorded, and no much larger clone is one base off.

V and J are truncated by 2 bases and 5 bases respectively, leaving an intervening sequence of 8 bases. Taken from the germline V gene, the CDR1 and CDR2 loops are SGHRS and YFSETQ. Taken from cysteine to phenylalanine, the CDR3 has 13 residues. Kept here is only the CDR3 DNA, which spans 39 bases and is read in frame from base 1. General conclusions and limits of the study: Low levels of normalized T-cell clonal expansion were also seen in some nonresponding patients. At doses of 0.1 to 3.0 mg/kg, clonal expansion of both CD4+ and CD8+ T cells in blood was seen between baseline and week 6. The antigen specificity of the clonally expanded peripheral T cells was not determined. Partial responders in the 0.1-3.0 mg/kg groups had among the lowest normalized peripheral clonal expansion, especially among CD8+ T cells. After ivuxolimab, expanded clones were on average more numerous among CD8+ T cells than among CD4+ T cells.

To sequence the TCRbeta CDR3 region, genomic DNA was isolated from the sorted cells. TCRbeta CDR3 regions were sequenced using the immunoSEQ Assay. The table was pulled from immuneACCESS by TCRdb, which kept in-frame rearrangements only. Such tables lose some clones; where checked, under half of the loss comes from unresolved V genes, and the rest has no known cause. This sample comprises roughly 56,000 clones, roughly 77% of them detected only once. Jointly, the top ten make up approximately 1% of the sample. The chain is made from TRBV5-1 and TRBJ1-5; the D segment could be TRBD1, given 6 matching bases. This TCR was sampled from an adult with an advanced solid tumor such as melanoma, head and neck, liver or kidney cancer. Source: CD4+ or CD8+ T cells sorted from blood, taken in a trial of the OX40 agonist ivuxolimab. This receptor carries the CDR3 CASSLQGDQPQHF. The DNA sequence is given as TGCGCCAGCAGCTTACAGGGCGATCAGCCCCAGCATTTT.